These T cell receptor beta chains were read from a single sample in a study of blood T cells in healthy people across ages. TCRdb itself ran the 5' RACE reads through MiXCR, one entry per CDR3 protein. The sample carries about 1.5 million distinct CDR3 sequences, about 40% recorded once. Sequencing was performed on blood. Source of these receptors: a woman younger than 30 in good health. CDR3s include the opening cysteine and the closing phenylalanine or tryptophan. The D gene is left open where the match is weak. Clone size is shown for a subset of rows, as once, few, many or a class of expanded clone.

clone_size: -; v_call: TRBV6-5; j_call: TRBJ2-7; d_call: -; cdr3_aa: CASSYSGTGASYEQYF; cdr3_nt: TGTGCCAGCAGTTACTCAGGGACGGGGGCCTCCTACGAGCAGTACTTC
clone_size: few; v_call: TRBV6-5; j_call: TRBJ1-2; d_call: TRBD1; cdr3_aa: CASSRRTGEHYGYTF; cdr3_nt: TGTGCCAGCAGTCGCCGGACAGGGGAACACTATGGCTACACCTTC
clone_size: -; v_call: TRBV3-1; j_call: TRBJ2-4; d_call: -; cdr3_aa: CASSPTQGAKNIQYF; cdr3_nt: TGTGCCAGCAGCCCGACGCAAGGAGCCAAAAACATTCAGTACTTC
clone_size: few; v_call: TRBV6-5; j_call: TRBJ2-5; d_call: TRBD2; cdr3_aa: CASSHRLAGPMQTQYF; cdr3_nt: TGTGCCAGCAGTCACCGACTAGCGGGGCCCATGCAGACCCAGTACTTC
clone_size: few; v_call: TRBV30; j_call: TRBJ1-2; d_call: -; cdr3_aa: CAWRQVAGNYGYTF; cdr3_nt: TGTGCCTGGAGACAGGTCGCGGGGAACTATGGCTACACCTTC
clone_size: -; v_call: TRBV6-5; j_call: TRBJ2-7; d_call: -; cdr3_aa: CASSYSGRRTYEQYF; cdr3_nt: TGTGCCAGCAGTTACTCGGGTCGGAGGACCTACGAGCAGTACTTC
clone_size: -; v_call: TRBV7-2; j_call: TRBJ2-1; d_call: TRBD1; cdr3_aa: CASSDRQGGHNEQFF; cdr3_nt: TGTGCCAGCAGCGATCGACAGGGGGGACACAATGAGCAGTTCTTC
clone_size: -; v_call: TRBV27; j_call: TRBJ2-3; d_call: TRBD2; cdr3_aa: CASWGPGQTTGLRLAGTTDTQYF; cdr3_nt: TGTGCCAGCTGGGGACCGGGACAGACTACCGGGTTACGACTAGCGGGGACCACAGATACGCAGTATTTT
clone_size: -; v_call: TRBV6-2/TRBV6-3; j_call: TRBJ1-6; d_call: -; cdr3_aa: CASSYTMQGNSPLHF; cdr3_nt: TGTGCCAGCAGTTACACCATGCAGGGTAATTCACCCCTCCACTTT
clone_size: -; v_call: TRBV9; j_call: TRBJ2-1; d_call: -; cdr3_aa: CASSLEHRDEQFF; cdr3_nt: TGTGCCAGTTCCCTAGAACACCGTGATGAGCAGTTCTTC
clone_size: -; v_call: TRBV3-1; j_call: TRBJ2-1; d_call: -; cdr3_aa: CASRRGYSYNEQFF; cdr3_nt: TGTGCCAGCAGAAGGGGATACTCCTACAATGAGCAGTTCTTC
clone_size: few; v_call: TRBV7-9; j_call: TRBJ2-1; d_call: -; cdr3_aa: CASPSGTGYNEQFF; cdr3_nt: TGTGCCAGCCCTTCGGGGACGGGATACAATGAGCAGTTCTTC
clone_size: -; v_call: TRBV30; j_call: TRBJ2-5; d_call: -; cdr3_aa: CAWSVQGSTQYF; cdr3_nt: TGTGCCTGGAGTGTTCAGGGATCGACCCAGTACTTC
clone_size: few; v_call: TRBV6-5; j_call: TRBJ2-7; d_call: -; cdr3_aa: CASSYHSTTGYYEQYF; cdr3_nt: TGTGCCAGCAGTTACCACAGCACGACAGGTTACTACGAGCAGTACTTC
clone_size: few; v_call: TRBV10-2; j_call: TRBJ2-7; d_call: -; cdr3_aa: CASARGYEQYF; cdr3_nt: TGCGCCAGCGCTAGGGGGTACGAGCAGTACTTC
clone_size: once; v_call: TRBV5-1; j_call: TRBJ2-1; d_call: TRBD1; cdr3_aa: CARGPRGPYNEQFF; cdr3_nt: TGCGCCAGGGGACCCAGGGGGCCCTACAATGAGCAGTTCTTC
clone_size: -; v_call: TRBV20-1; j_call: TRBJ2-3; d_call: -; cdr3_aa: CSAREHFTDTQYF; cdr3_nt: TGCAGTGCTAGAGAGCACTTCACAGATACGCAGTATTTT
clone_size: many; v_call: TRBV29-1; j_call: TRBJ2-7; d_call: TRBD2; cdr3_aa: CSVEVAGDYEQYF; cdr3_nt: TGCAGCGTTGAAGTAGCGGGAGACTACGAGCAGTACTTC
clone_size: -; v_call: TRBV14; j_call: TRBJ1-5; d_call: -; cdr3_aa: CASSREGFDQPQHF; cdr3_nt: TGTGCCAGCAGCCGGGAGGGGTTTGATCAGCCCCAGCATTTT
clone_size: -; v_call: TRBV20-1; j_call: TRBJ1-5; d_call: -; cdr3_aa: CSASTQGFGQPQHF; cdr3_nt: TGCAGTGCTTCCACTCAGGGGTTCGGTCAGCCCCAGCATTTT
clone_size: -; v_call: TRBV6-1; j_call: TRBJ2-1; d_call: -; cdr3_aa: CASSEVTTDEQFF; cdr3_nt: TGTGCCAGCAGTGAAGTAACGACAGATGAGCAGTTCTTC
clone_size: -; v_call: TRBV20-1; j_call: TRBJ2-7; d_call: -; cdr3_aa: CSAREGGGRGYEQYF; cdr3_nt: TGCAGTGCTAGAGAGGGGGGCGGGAGAGGGTACGAGCAGTACTTC
clone_size: -; v_call: TRBV24-1; j_call: TRBJ2-1; d_call: TRBD2; cdr3_aa: CATSDLPKFQTSAKRGEQFF; cdr3_nt: TGTGCCACCAGTGATTTGCCGAAATTTCAGACTAGCGCGAAACGGGGGGAGCAGTTCTTC
clone_size: -; v_call: TRBV2; j_call: TRBJ1-1; d_call: -; cdr3_aa: CASSPPTGGSTEAFF; cdr3_nt: TGTGCCAGCAGCCCTCCAACCGGGGGGAGTACTGAAGCTTTCTTT
clone_size: few; v_call: TRBV20-1; j_call: TRBJ2-7; d_call: TRBD2; cdr3_aa: CSATGGGTYEQYF; cdr3_nt: TGCAGTGCTACTGGGGGAGGGACCTACGAGCAGTACTTC
clone_size: -; v_call: TRBV2; j_call: TRBJ2-3; d_call: TRBD2; cdr3_aa: CASRTIAGGSTDTQYF; cdr3_nt: TGTGCCAGCAGAACCATAGCGGGTGGGAGCACAGATACGCAGTATTTT
clone_size: few; v_call: TRBV12-3/TRBV12-4; j_call: TRBJ2-7; d_call: TRBD2; cdr3_aa: CASTLRRTSGSYEQYF; cdr3_nt: TGTGCCAGCACCCTCCGGAGGACTAGCGGGAGTTACGAGCAGTACTTC
clone_size: -; v_call: TRBV10-3; j_call: TRBJ2-3; d_call: TRBD2; cdr3_aa: CAVSEPPQSAGGPNTQYF; cdr3_nt: TGTGCCGTCAGTGAGCCCCCACAATCAGCGGGAGGGCCAAATACGCAGTATTTT
clone_size: -; v_call: TRBV28; j_call: TRBJ2-3; d_call: TRBD2; cdr3_aa: CASRQKRGYTDTQYF; cdr3_nt: TGTGCCAGCAGACAAAAGCGGGGTTACACAGATACGCAGTATTTT
clone_size: many; v_call: TRBV11-2; j_call: TRBJ2-1; d_call: -; cdr3_aa: CASSLVRPGAELLSSYNEQFF; cdr3_nt: TGTGCCAGCAGCTTAGTCCGGCCGGGGGCCGAGCTCTTAAGCTCCTACAATGAGCAGTTCTTC
clone_size: -; v_call: TRBV4-1; j_call: TRBJ1-1; d_call: TRBD1; cdr3_aa: CASSQERDRVTNTEAFF; cdr3_nt: TGCGCCAGCAGCCAAGAGAGGGACAGGGTAACGAACACTGAAGCTTTCTTT
clone_size: -; v_call: TRBV2; j_call: TRBJ1-6; d_call: -; cdr3_aa: CASSQTWDPPGNSPPHF; cdr3_nt: TGTGCCAGCAGTCAAACATGGGACCCCCCGGGGAATTCACCCCCCCACTTT
clone_size: -; v_call: TRBV7-2; j_call: TRBJ1-2; d_call: -; cdr3_aa: CASSPMTGREGYTF; cdr3_nt: TGTGCCAGCAGCCCTATGACAGGAAGGGAAGGCTACACCTTC
clone_size: few; v_call: TRBV5-6; j_call: TRBJ2-5; d_call: TRBD1; cdr3_aa: CASSSGTGEETQYF; cdr3_nt: TGTGCCAGCAGCAGTGGGACAGGAGAAGAGACCCAGTACTTC
clone_size: few; v_call: TRBV20-1; j_call: TRBJ2-3; d_call: -; cdr3_aa: CSASSSGGRTDTQYF; cdr3_nt: -
clone_size: -; v_call: TRBV2; j_call: TRBJ2-1; d_call: -; cdr3_aa: CASSGRGTYNEQFF; cdr3_nt: TGTGCCAGCAGTGGACGGGGAACATACAATGAGCAGTTCTTC
clone_size: few; v_call: TRBV5-1; j_call: TRBJ2-7; d_call: -; cdr3_aa: CASSTELAPYEQYF; cdr3_nt: TGCGCCAGCAGCACGGAACTAGCCCCCTACGAGCAGTACTTC
clone_size: -; v_call: TRBV7-3; j_call: TRBJ1-2; d_call: -; cdr3_aa: CASSSPSEGSTPYGYTF; cdr3_nt: TGTGCCAGCAGCTCTCCCTCGGAAGGTTCAACCCCCTATGGCTACACCTTC
clone_size: few; v_call: TRBV29-1; j_call: TRBJ2-7; d_call: -; cdr3_aa: CSVAGGDSSPYEQYF; cdr3_nt: TGCAGCGTTGCGGGAGGGGACAGCTCCCCCTACGAGCAGTACTTC
clone_size: -; v_call: TRBV2; j_call: TRBJ2-7; d_call: -; cdr3_aa: CASSWTAYNEQYF; cdr3_nt: TGTGCCAGCAGCTGGACTGCCTACAATGAGCAGTACTTC
clone_size: -; v_call: TRBV6-6; j_call: TRBJ2-7; d_call: TRBD1; cdr3_aa: CASNEPGQKNYEQYF; cdr3_nt: TGTGCCAGCAATGAACCGGGACAGAAAAACTACGAGCAGTACTTC
clone_size: -; v_call: TRBV10-2; j_call: TRBJ2-1; d_call: TRBD2; cdr3_aa: CASTLGLAVYNEQFF; cdr3_nt: TGCGCCAGCACCCTCGGGCTAGCGGTCTACAATGAGCAGTTCTTC
clone_size: few; v_call: TRBV24-1; j_call: TRBJ2-3; d_call: TRBD2; cdr3_aa: CATSGTSGSLRNTQYF; cdr3_nt: TGTGCCACCAGTGGTACCAGCGGGAGTTTAAGAAATACGCAGTATTTT
clone_size: -; v_call: TRBV24-1; j_call: TRBJ1-1; d_call: TRBD1; cdr3_aa: CATSAWGTEGPEAFF; cdr3_nt: TGTGCCACCAGTGCCTGGGGGACAGAAGGCCCTGAAGCTTTCTTT
clone_size: -; v_call: TRBV20-1; j_call: TRBJ1-4; d_call: -; cdr3_aa: CSARDPALTYEKLFF; cdr3_nt: TGCAGTGCTAGAGATCCGGCGTTGACTTATGAAAAACTGTTTTTT
clone_size: few; v_call: TRBV12-3/TRBV12-4; j_call: TRBJ1-2; d_call: -; cdr3_aa: CASSFQPFDGYTF; cdr3_nt: TGTGCCAGCAGTTTTCAGCCTTTCGATGGCTACACCTTC
clone_size: -; v_call: TRBV20-1; j_call: TRBJ2-3; d_call: TRBD2; cdr3_aa: CSARDTSGNTDTQYF; cdr3_nt: TGCAGTGCTAGAGATACTAGCGGGAACACAGATACGCAGTATTTT
clone_size: -; v_call: TRBV4-1; j_call: TRBJ1-1; d_call: -; cdr3_aa: CASSQAPTRLLNTEAFF; cdr3_nt: TGCGCCAGCAGCCAAGCTCCGACCCGACTGCTGAACACTGAAGCTTTCTTT
clone_size: -; v_call: TRBV12-3/TRBV12-4; j_call: TRBJ2-7; d_call: -; cdr3_aa: CASTARGSEQYF; cdr3_nt: TGTGCCAGCACCGCGAGGGGATCCGAGCAGTACTTC
clone_size: few; v_call: TRBV28; j_call: TRBJ2-1; d_call: TRBD2; cdr3_aa: CASSLPTSGGPRSYNEQFF; cdr3_nt: TGTGCCAGCAGTCTCCCTACTAGCGGGGGACCCCGCTCCTACAATGAGCAGTTCTTC
clone_size: -; v_call: TRBV12-3/TRBV12-4; j_call: TRBJ2-3; d_call: -; cdr3_aa: CASSGEKGDTQYF; cdr3_nt: TGTGCCAGCAGTGGGGAAAAAGGAGATACGCAGTATTTT
clone_size: -; v_call: TRBV20-1; j_call: TRBJ2-1; d_call: TRBD2; cdr3_aa: CSAARGGSSIFDQFF; cdr3_nt: TGCAGTGCTGCCCGCGGGGGATCCAGCATTTTTGATCAGTTCTTC
clone_size: many; v_call: TRBV12-3/TRBV12-4; j_call: TRBJ2-5; d_call: -; cdr3_aa: CASSFGGETQYF; cdr3_nt: TGTGCCAGCAGTTTTGGGGGGGAGACCCAGTACTTC
clone_size: -; v_call: TRBV9; j_call: TRBJ1-6; d_call: -; cdr3_aa: CASSVGGLGQNSPLHF; cdr3_nt: TGTGCCAGCAGCGTAGGGGGCCTTGGCCAAAATTCACCCCTCCACTTT